The 4 T cell receptor beta chains listed next were all sequenced from one sample in a study of cytomegalovirus exposure and HLA in healthy donors. With 60 Vbeta and 13 Jbeta primers, the PCR was carried out. Data came from immunoSEQ multiplex PCR; TCRdb stores just in-frame clones and leaves some out. Among roughly 110,000 clones listed, roughly 73% were seen once. Sequenced: PBMCs. These TCRs come from a woman in her twenties or thirties in good health and CMV-seronegative.

The rearrangement joins TRBV2 to TRBJ2-3; TRBD2 is a possible D gene (6 bases). The germline V gene has CDR1 SNHLY and CDR2 FYNNEI. V lost 11 bases to trimming and J lost 3 bases, with 18 bases between them. This CDR3 spans 14 amino acids. The CDR3 loop is CAVTRDSETDTQYF. CDR3 nucleotide sequence: TGTGCCGTGACCCGGGACTCCGAAACAGATACGCAGTATTTT.

V gene TRBV5-1 combines with J gene TRBJ2-7; TRBD2 aligns across 7 bases. The CDR3 is made up of 13 amino acids. With V trimmed by 4 bases and J by 2 bases, 3 bases remained unmatched. Germline V gives CDR1 SGHRS, CDR2 YFSETQ. The CDR3 here is CASSAREAYEQYF. The CDR3 DNA follows: TGCGCCAGCAGCGCCCGGGAGGCCTACGAGCAGTACTTC. Variable domain in full (rest from reference TRBV5-1 and TRBJ2-7): KAGVTQTPRYLIKTRGQQVTLSCSPISGHRSVSWYQQTPGQGLQFLFEYFSETQRNKGNFPGRFSGRQFSNSRSEMNVSTLELGDSALYLCASSAREAYEQYFGPGTRLTVT.

This clone was detected a few times. The chain employs TRBV7-9 and TRBJ1-1, with a possible D match to TRBD1 (5 bases). V lost 7 bases and J 0 bases, leaving 9 bases between the germline ends. The CDR3 length is 13 residues. The V gene's germline CDR1 is SEHNR and CDR2 FQNEAQ (reference sequence). The CDR3 sequence is CASTPTVNTEAFF. Written as DNA, the CDR3 is TGTGCCAGCACCCCGACAGTGAACACTGAAGCTTTCTTT. Full variable domain (remainder filled in from reference TRBV7-9 and TRBJ1-1): DTGVSQNPRHKITKRGQNVTFRCDPISEHNRLYWYRQTLGQGPEFLTYFQNEAQLEKSRLLSDRFSAERPKGSFSTLEIQRTEQGDSAMYLCASTPTVNTEAFFGQGTRLTVV.

The CDR3 coding sequence is TGTGCCAGCAGCAACAGACAGGGGGCGGTTCAGCCCCAGCATTTT. Translating it yields CASSNRQGAVQPQHF. The chain carries TRBV7-2 and TRBJ1-5; 10 bases match TRBD1. Germline trimming cut 5 bases from V and 6 bases from J; bases unmatched to any gene: 7. CDR1 is SGHTA, CDR2 FQGNSA, per germline. The CDR3 sequence is 15 residues long.